Following are 27 T cell receptor beta chains from one sample sequenced in a study of coeliac disease. Some clones are missing from TCRdb's copy, which holds only in-frame ones; the method was immunoSEQ multiplex PCR. The sample has 1,300 to 1,500 clones; roughly 87% are singletons. The sample taken for sequencing was lymphocytes from the gut lamina propria. The receptors shown here come from a woman aged 18 to 35 with active celiac disease.

The chain couples TRBV10-3 to TRBJ1-1, with TRBD1 matching over 9 bases. V trimming: 7 bases; J trimming: 8 bases; junction bases outside the gene matches: 14. The CDR3 totals 15 residues. Germline V gene sequence: CDR1 ENHRY, CDR2 SYGVKD. CDR3 DNA: TGTGCCATCACGGTACAGACAGGGGGAACTTCGGAAGCTTTCTTT. Its translation: CAITVQTGGTSEAFF.

V and J are TRBV7-2 and TRBJ2-5; D remains unclear. The CDR3 extends over 15 amino acids. V was cut by 2 bases and J by 0 bases, with 10 bases left in between. Per the germline V gene, CDR1 is SGHTA and CDR2 is FQGNSA. The CDR3 sequence: CASSLSTLYQETQYF. CDR3 nucleotides: TGTGCCAGCAGCTTAAGTACCCTATACCAAGAGACCCAGTACTTC.

The V and J genes are TRBV7-8 and TRBJ1-1; 9 bases agree with TRBD1. Germline trimming cut 2 bases from V and 4 bases from J; bases unmatched to any gene: 14. Germline CDR1 SGHVS, CDR2 FQNEAQ. CDR3 length: 18 residues. The CDR3 coding sequence is TGTGCCAGCAGCTTATTCGCTATACAGGGGGCTTCGGGCACTGAAGCTTTCTTT. Its translation: CASSLFAIQGASGTEAFF. Based on the CDR3 plus reference TRBV7-8 and TRBJ1-1, the full variable domain is GAGVSQSPRYKVAKRGQDVALRCDPISGHVSLFWYQQALGQGPEFLTYFQNEAQLDKSGLPSDRFFAERPEGSVSTLKIQRTQQEDSAVYLCASSLFAIQGASGTEAFFGQGTRLTVV.

The V and J genes are TRBV27 and TRBJ2-7; TRBD2 agrees at 8 bases. The CDR3 loop spans 15 amino acids. Germline loops: CDR1 MNHEY, CDR2 SMNVEV (reference sequence). Losses at the gene ends were 2 bases for V and 1 base for J; bases not matched to a gene: 4. The CDR3 DNA reads as TGTGCCAGCAGTTTAATGGCTAGCGGGTCCTACGAGCAGTACTTC. Encoded protein: CASSLMASGSYEQYF.

This clone was observed a few times. Here the CDR3 reads CASSIEASLQTGELFF. The CDR3 DNA reads as TGTGCCAGTAGTATAGAGGCTAGCCTTCAGACCGGGGAGCTGTTTTTT. The V gene is TRBV19, the J gene TRBJ2-2, with a possible D match to TRBD2 (5 bases). V lost 0 bases to trimming and J lost 5 bases, with 13 bases between them. The germline gives CDR1 LNHDA, CDR2 SQIVND (reference sequence). The CDR3 has 16 amino acids.

The CDR3 loop reads CASSRVGGTDTQYF. The CDR3 region has the DNA TGTGCCAGCAGCCGAGTGGGAGGCACAGATACGCAGTATTTT. The V and J genes are TRBV5-5 and TRBJ2-3, with D perhaps matching TRBD2 (5 bases). There are 14 residues in the CDR3. Trimming took 4 bases from V and 1 from J, leaving 10 bases between them. CDR1 and CDR2 from the germline V gene are SGHKS and YYEKEE (reference sequence).

This chain links TRBV19 with TRBJ1-1, with no clear D. The CDR3 runs 16 residues. Per the germline V gene, CDR1 is LNHDA and CDR2 is SQIVND (reference sequence). V lost 5 bases and J 0 bases, leaving 16 bases between the germline ends. The CDR3 sequence: CASSSGLRRLNTEAFF. The DNA of the CDR3 is TGTGCCAGTAGTTCAGGACTCAGGCGCTTGAACACTGAAGCTTTCTTT.

The rearrangement links TRBV4-2 to TRBJ1-5; perhaps TRBD1 as D (5 bases). Between the trimmed V and J ends, which lost 0 bases and 4 bases, there was a span of 10 bases. The CDR3 sequence is 15 residues long. Germline CDR1 LGHNA, CDR2 YNFKEQ. The CDR3 nucleotides are TGTGCCAGCAGCCAAGATCTGGCAGGGAATCAGCCCCAGCATTTT. Its protein product is CASSQDLAGNQPQHF.

This clone has only a few counts. The chain uses TRBV10-1 and TRBJ2-7; TRBD1 matches 9 bases. CDR1 and CDR2 from the germline V gene are WNHNN and SYGVQD (reference sequence). The CDR3 is made up of 13 amino acids. J was trimmed by 6 bases and V by 4 bases; bases with no gene match: 4. The CDR3 sequence is CASSAGTGIEQYF. In DNA, the CDR3 is TGCGCCAGCAGTGCGGGGACAGGGATCGAGCAGTACTTC.

This sequence joins TRBV11-1 and TRBJ1-3; no clear D. The germline V gene has CDR1 SGHAT and CDR2 FQDESV (reference sequence). The V gene lost 3 bases and the J gene lost 7 bases, with 4 bases spanning the gap. The CDR3 runs 11 residues. The CDR3 DNA is TGTGCCAGCAGCTTTTCGAACACCATATATTTT. Encoded protein: CASSFSNTIYF. Full variable domain (remainder filled in from reference TRBV11-1 and TRBJ1-3): EAEVAQSPRYKITEKSQAVAFWCDPISGHATLYWYRQILGQGPELLVQFQDESVVDDSQLPKDRFSAERLKGVDSTLKIQPAELGDSAMYLCASSFSNTIYFGEGSWLTVV.

The chain links TRBV7-3 to TRBJ2-1; D may be TRBD1 (6 bases). Trimming removed 1 base from V and 4 bases from J, with 11 bases in between. Looked up from germline, CDR1 is SGHTA and CDR2 is FQGTGA. The CDR3 loop spans 15 amino acids. The CDR3 DNA reads as TGTGCCAGCAGCTTAATGGGGCAGGGGTACAATGAGCAGTTCTTC. It yields the protein CASSLMGQGYNEQFF.

This clone was seen once. The rearrangement uses TRBV4-1 and TRBJ1-2, with TRBD1 matching over 9 bases. Per the germline V gene, CDR1 is MGHRA and CDR2 is YSYEKL. There are 13 residues in the CDR3. V gave up 4 bases and J gave up 8 bases; unmatched junction bases: 5. CDR3 in amino acids: CASSPGQGFGYTF. CDR3 sequence (DNA): TGCGCCAGCAGCCCGGGACAGGGCTTCGGCTACACCTTC.

V and J are TRBV15 and TRBJ2-1; 11 positions agree with TRBD2. Germline V gene data show CDR1 as LNHNV and CDR2 as YYDKDF (reference sequence). CDR3 length equals 20 residues. With V trimmed by 5 bases and J by 3 bases, 18 bases remained unmatched. CDR3 nucleotide sequence: TGTGCCACCAGCCCTTTTCCCGGGACTAGCGGCGGGACGGGCTACAATGAGCAGTTCTTC. Its protein product is CATSPFPGTSGGTGYNEQFF. The variable domain in full, with the rest retrieved from reference TRBV15 and TRBJ2-1, is DAMVIQNPRYQVTQFGKPVTLSCSQTLNHNVMYWYQQKSSQAPKLLFHYYDKDFNNEADTPDNFQSRRPNTSFCFLDIRSPGLGDTAMYLCATSPFPGTSGGTGYNEQFFGPGTRLTVL.

A few counts support this clone. The gene calls are TRBV9 and TRBJ1-2; 8 nucleotides align to TRBD1. Germline CDR1 and CDR2: SGDLS and YYNGEE. The CDR3 length is 13 residues. V dropped 4 bases and J dropped 5; count of bases not matched to a gene: 4. Here the CDR3 reads CASSIGQGYGYTF. The CDR3 DNA reads TGTGCCAGCAGCATAGGACAGGGTTATGGCTACACCTTC.

This rearrangement joins TRBV7-2 to TRBJ2-3; TRBD1 aligns across 8 bases. The V gene end was trimmed by 5 bases and the J gene end by 1 base; junction bases not matched to a gene: 8. The length of the CDR3 is 16 residues. Germline CDR1 and CDR2: SGHTA and FQGNSA. CDR3 bases: TGTGCCAGCAGCCCTCTCAGGGGGCGGGGCACAGATACGCAGTATTTT. This translates into CASSPLRGRGTDTQYF.

This clone was seen only a few times. This chain joins TRBV10-3 and TRBJ2-1, with 12 positions matching TRBD2. From germline, CDR1 is ENHRY and CDR2 SYGVKD. V trimming: 10 bases; J trimming: 4 bases; junction bases outside the gene matches: 5. The CDR3 consists of 14 residues. CDR3: CATSGLAGYNEQFF. The CDR3 DNA sequence: TGTGCCACTTCCGGACTAGCGGGGTACAATGAGCAGTTCTTC.

V usage is TRBV4-3 and J usage is TRBJ2-5, with D uncertain. The V gene lost 1 base and the J gene lost 5 bases, with 14 bases spanning the gap. Germline-derived CDR1 and CDR2 are LGHNA and YSLEER. CDR3 size: 15 residues. This CDR3 reads CASSQVANVGETQYF. The CDR3 coding sequence is TGCGCCAGCAGCCAAGTCGCGAACGTCGGTGAGACCCAGTACTTC.

V usage is TRBV20-1 and J usage is TRBJ2-1; tentative D call: TRBD1 (5 bases). The germline CDR1 and CDR2 sequences are DFQATT and SNEGSKA (reference sequence). Trimming took 5 bases from V and 8 from J, leaving 10 bases between them. The CDR3 extends over 11 amino acids. CDR3 amino acids: CSAPRGDEQFF. DNA of the CDR3: TGCAGTGCTCCAAGGGGCGATGAGCAGTTCTTC.

The genes are TRBV2 and TRBJ2-1, with 8 bases fitting TRBD2. CDR3 length: 15 residues. V shed 4 bases, J shed 3 bases, and the junction held 5 bases outside the gene matches. Germline CDR1 reads SNHLY; CDR2 reads FYNNEI. The CDR3 DNA is TGTGCCAGCAGTGGGACGGGGGGGGGCTACAATGAGCAGTTCTTC. Protein product: CASSGTGGGYNEQFF.

The chain carries TRBV6-5 and TRBJ2-7; no clear D gene. Trimming removed 5 bases from V and 5 bases from J, with 10 bases in between. The CDR3 is 12 residues long. From germline, CDR1 is MNHEY and CDR2 SVGAGI. The CDR3 DNA reads TGTGCCAGCAGTGGTCCCTATAACGAGCAGTACTTC. Translating it yields CASSGPYNEQYF.

The gene calls are TRBV6-4 and TRBJ2-3; weak D call: TRBD2 (5 bases). Between the trimmed V and J ends, which lost 1 base and 6 bases, there was a span of 8 bases. Germline CDR1 MRHNA, CDR2 SNTAGT. The CDR3 is 13 amino acids. The CDR3 nucleotides read TGTGCCAGCAGTGACTTGCCGGGGGATACGCAGTATTTT. It is translated as CASSDLPGDTQYF.

The chain recombines TRBV7-2 with TRBJ1-5; D remains unclear. Trimming stripped 5 bases from V and 2 bases from J, with 7 bases between. The CDR3 covers 13 residues. CDR1 and CDR2 from the germline V gene are SGHTA and FQGNSA. DNA of the CDR3: TGTGCCAGCAGCGTGCGTGGCAATCAGCCCCAGCATTTT. It yields the protein CASSVRGNQPQHF.

This chain connects TRBV9 to TRBJ2-1; TRBD2 matches 7 bases. CDR1 is SGDLS and CDR2 is YYNGEE in the germline V gene. Germline trimming cut 4 bases from V and 0 bases from J; bases unmatched to any gene: 1. The CDR3 totals 14 residues. CDR3 sequence (DNA): TGTGCCAGCAGCTCGGGAGGCTCCTACAATGAGCAGTTCTTC. As protein: CASSSGGSYNEQFF.

This clone has a handful of counts. The J gene is TRBJ2-3, the V gene TRBV19; 7 bases match TRBD1. This CDR3 region has 18 residues. The junction had 19 bases not matched to a gene; V was cut back by 5 bases and J by 5 bases. CDR1 LNHDA and CDR2 SQIVND come from the germline V gene (reference sequence). CDR3 sequence (DNA): TGTGCCAGTAGTCCGGGACAGAGGACCTCCACTTACCTAGATACGCAGTATTTT. Translated, it gives CASSPGQRTSTYLDTQYF. The variable domain in full, completed from reference TRBV19 and TRBJ2-3, reads DGGITQSPKYLFRKEGQNVTLSCEQNLNHDAMYWYRQDPGQGLRLIYYSQIVNDFQKGDIAEGYSVSREKKESFPLTVTSAQKNPTAFYLCASSPGQRTSTYLDTQYFGPGTRLTVL.

The chain employs TRBV4-3 and TRBJ2-2, with 7 bases identical to TRBD2. The CDR3 sequence is 17 residues long. V lost 1 base and J lost 3; bases outside the gene matches: 8. Germline values: CDR1 LGHNA, CDR2 YSLEER. CDR3 region: CASSQVGGREDTGELFF. CDR3 DNA: TGCGCCAGCAGCCAAGTCGGCGGGAGAGAAGACACCGGGGAGCTGTTTTTT.

In its sample, this clone was seen a few times. This chain joins TRBV27 and TRBJ1-4; 9 bases align to TRBD1. CDR1 and CDR2 (germline): MNHEY, SMNVEV (reference sequence). Trimming removed 5 bases from V and 8 bases from J; junction bases left unmatched: 9. CDR3 length equals 15 residues. CDR3: CASSVRDRAGEKLFF. In DNA, the CDR3 is TGTGCCAGCAGTGTCCGGGACAGGGCTGGCGAAAAACTGTTTTTT.

The chain recombines TRBV7-2 with TRBJ1-5, with 7 bases aligning to TRBD1. Germline CDR1 and CDR2: SGHTA and FQGNSA. This CDR3 contains 14 residues. V shed 5 bases and J 4 bases; nucleotides not matched to a gene: 5. The CDR3 region has the DNA TGTGCCAGCAGCGCGCGGACAGGAAATCAGCCCCAGCATTTT. It specifies CASSARTGNQPQHF.